These 25 T cell receptor beta chains were all obtained from the same sample, sequenced in a study of blood T cells in healthy people across ages. A second PCR of about 7 to 12 cycles used a sample-barcoded 5' primer and a J-beta primer mix. TCRdb re-derived calls from the 5' RACE reads in MiXCR, one entry per CDR3 protein. This sample yields 450,000 to 650,000 distinct CDR3 sequences, of which around 24% are seen a single time; 8.5% to 9.5% belongs to the top ten. These data are also associated with another study on T cells of mothers and their children.

Sequencing input: blood. Receptors originate from a boy aged 5-17 years in good health.

V is TRBV6-5 and J is TRBJ2-1; 12 nucleotides agree with TRBD2. V dropped 7 bases and J dropped 7; count of bases not matched to a gene: 8. CDR1 is MNHEY, CDR2 SVGAGI, per germline. CDR3 length: 15 residues. As DNA, the CDR3 is TGTGCCAGCACCCCCACTAGCGGGGGGTCTAATGAGCAGTTCTTC. This translates into CASTPTSGGSNEQFF.

The V call is TRBV4-3, the J call TRBJ2-5, with 7 bases fitting TRBD1. V lost 5 bases and J lost 5; bases outside the gene matches: 14. Germline CDR1 reads LGHNA; CDR2 reads YSLEER. The CDR3 consists of 16 residues. CDR3 sequence reads: CASSARDSLFEETQYF. The DNA for the CDR3 is TGCGCCAGCAGCGCCCGGGACAGCCTATTCGAGGAGACCCAGTACTTC.

This clonotype was counted between two and nine times. A read error may account for a junction end that differs from germline. The rearrangement links TRBV12-3 or TRBV12-4 to TRBJ2-5, with D hard to call. The CDR3 is 12 residues long. The CDR3 DNA is TGTGCCAGCAGTCCCCACGAGCACTCTCAGTCCTTC. It specifies CASSPHEHSQSF.

This chain links TRBV27 with TRBJ2-2; a weak D match, TRBD1 (6 bases). This CDR3 has 16 amino acids. CDR1 MNHEY and CDR2 SMNVEV come from the germline V gene (reference sequence). Trimming removed 7 bases at V and 5 bases at J, with 20 bases between. CDR3 DNA: TGTGCCAGCAAACCACAGGGCGGAGCTTTGACCGGGGAGCTGTTTTTT. It yields the protein CASKPQGGALTGELFF.

The V gene is TRBV4-1, the J gene TRBJ1-1; D not resolved. Per the germline V gene, CDR1 is MGHRA and CDR2 is YSYEKL. CDR3 size: 13 residues. V gave up 3 bases and J gave up 8 bases, with 13 bases separating them. The CDR3 protein is CASSQGWVAEAFF. The CDR3 DNA reads TGCGCCAGCAGCCAGGGCTGGGTTGCCGAAGCTTTCTTT.

This clonotype turned up a few times. This sequence joins TRBV28 and TRBJ2-7; D uncertain. The V gene lost 6 bases and the J gene lost 5 bases, with 17 bases spanning the gap. Germline V CDR1 and CDR2: MDHEN, SYDVKM. This CDR3 contains 14 residues. CDR3 sequence reads: CASSPTDRANEQYF. The CDR3 region has the DNA TGTGCCAGCAGCCCTACAGACCGGGCCAACGAGCAGTACTTC.

The V call is TRBV29-1, the J call TRBJ1-2; 8 nucleotides align to TRBD1. Germline V gene sequence: CDR1 SQVTM, CDR2 ANQGSEA. The ends lost 7 bases at V and 6 bases at J; junction bases unmatched: 10. The CDR3 is made up of 13 amino acids. CDR3 region: CSALDRGRNGYTF. DNA of the CDR3: TGCAGCGCGCTAGACAGGGGCAGAAATGGCTACACCTTC.

This clonotype was counted between two and nine times. This rearrangement joins TRBV3-1 to TRBJ1-1, with unresolved D. CDR1 is LGHDT and CDR2 is YNNKEL in the germline V gene (reference sequence). V shed 1 base and J shed 2 bases, with 2 bases lying between them. The CDR3 runs to 12 residues. CDR3 sequence: CASSQVNTEAFF. The CDR3 DNA is TGTGCCAGCAGCCAAGTCAACACTGAAGCTTTCTTT.

The chain recombines TRBV4-3 with TRBJ1-4, with D possibly being TRBD1 (6 bases). The CDR3 spans 16 residues. Germline assignment: CDR1 LGHNA and CDR2 YSLEER. V lost 0 bases to trimming and J lost 4 bases, with 12 bases between them. This chain's CDR3 is CASSQDLGDNNEKLFF. In DNA form, the CDR3 reads TGCGCCAGCAGCCAAGATCTGGGGGACAATAATGAAAAACTGTTTTTT.

This CDR3 reads CASSLAVASRNEQFF. CDR3 DNA sequence: TGTGCCAGCAGCTTAGCCGTTGCTAGTAGGAATGAGCAGTTCTTC. This chain links TRBV7-2 with TRBJ2-1; D remains ambiguous. Germline values: CDR1 SGHTA, CDR2 FQGNSA. V shed 0 bases and J shed 7 bases, with 13 bases lying between them. The length of the CDR3 is 15 residues.

V and J are TRBV28 and TRBJ2-7; D remains ambiguous. The CDR3 length is 16 residues. V was pared by 4 bases and J by 0 bases, with 16 bases between. The germline V gene has CDR1 MDHEN and CDR2 SYDVKM. CDR3 bases: TGTGCCAGCAGTTATCAGTCCTGGGCCGGCTCCTACGAGCAGTACTTC. Translating gives CASSYQSWAGSYEQYF. Based on the CDR3 plus reference TRBV28 and TRBJ2-7, the full variable domain is DVKVTQSSRYLVKRTGEKVFLECVQDMDHENMFWYRQDPGLGLRLIYFSYDVKMKEKGDIPEGYSVSREKKERFSLILESASTNQTSMYLCASSYQSWAGSYEQYFGPGTRLTVT.

This clonotype was seen a handful of times. This chain links TRBV20-1 with TRBJ2-7; D possibly corresponds to TRBD1 (5 bases). Germline assignment: CDR1 DFQATT and CDR2 SNEGSKA (reference sequence). Trimming removed 3 bases from V and 3 bases from J, with 12 bases in between. CDR3 size: 13 residues. In DNA form, the CDR3 reads TGCAGTGCTAGGGATCAGGGTTTCTACGAGCAGTACTTC. This codes for CSARDQGFYEQYF.

This clonotype was observed a few times. The V gene is TRBV28, the J gene TRBJ2-2, with 8 bases lining up with TRBD1. Germline V gene sequence: CDR1 MDHEN, CDR2 SYDVKM. This CDR3 region has 15 residues. V shed 6 bases, J shed 1 base, and the junction held 4 bases outside the gene matches. In nucleotides, the CDR3 is TGTGCCAGCAGAGGGGGGACAGGGAACACCGGGGAGCTGTTTTTT. This gives the protein CASRGGTGNTGELFF.

This clonotype was detected only a few times. The chain employs TRBV5-6 and TRBJ2-5; 7 bases align to TRBD1. V shed 4 bases and J 3 bases; nucleotides not matched to a gene: 6. Germline values: CDR1 SGHDT, CDR2 YYEEEE. The CDR3 contains 14 residues. CDR3 loop: CASSADRVEETQYF. As DNA, the CDR3 is TGTGCCAGCAGCGCCGACAGGGTGGAAGAGACCCAGTACTTC.

The chain employs TRBV11-2 and TRBJ2-1, with D hard to call. Germline CDR1 is SGHAT and CDR2 is FQNNGV. Trimming pared 0 bases from V and 0 bases from J, leaving 12 bases between. CDR3 size: 17 residues. CDR3 nucleotides: TGTGCCAGCAGCTTAGATTATGTGGGTCGCTCCTACAATGAGCAGTTCTTC. Encoded protein: CASSLDYVGRSYNEQFF. The variable domain in full, with the rest retrieved from reference TRBV11-2 and TRBJ2-1, is EAGVAQSPRYKIIEKRQSVAFWCNPISGHATLYWYQQILGQGPKLLIQFQNNGVVDDSQLPKDRFSAERLKGVDSTLKIQPAKLEDSAVYLCASSLDYVGRSYNEQFFGPGTRLTVL.

The rearrangement uses TRBV5-1 and TRBJ1-2; D is unclear. Germline CDR1 is SGHRS and CDR2 is YFSETQ. The V and J ends lost 4 bases and 4 bases respectively, with 14 bases between them. This CDR3 spans 14 amino acids. CDR3 coding DNA: TGCGCCAGCAGCCAAACCGACGGGATCTATGGCTACACCTTC. Translated: CASSQTDGIYGYTF.

This clonotype was observed a few times. V and J are TRBV28 and TRBJ2-2; D is unresolved. Germline loops: CDR1 MDHEN, CDR2 SYDVKM. This CDR3 spans 17 amino acids. The germline V and J ends were trimmed by 5 bases and 0 bases, with 16 bases remaining between them. In DNA form, the CDR3 reads TGTGCCAGCAGTCCCTTGTCAGGTTCCCCGAACACCGGGGAGCTGTTTTTT. This gives the protein CASSPLSGSPNTGELFF.

This sequence joins TRBV6-5 and TRBJ1-1; 9 nucleotides line up with TRBD1. The V and J ends lost 0 bases and 11 bases, in that order; junction bases with no gene match: 13. The CDR3 totals 16 residues. In germline, CDR1 is MNHEY, CDR2 SVGAGI. DNA for the CDR3: TGTGCCAGCAGTTACTCGGACGGTTGGGACAGGGAATCCGCTTTCTTT. Translation gives CASSYSDGWDRESAFF.

This clonotype was observed a handful of times. The genes are TRBV5-6 and TRBJ2-1; D is perhaps TRBD1 (6 bases). The closer fit of TRBJ2-5 to the DNA end suggests the J call may be wrong. CDR1 is SGHDT, CDR2 YYEEEE, per germline. The CDR3 is made up of 16 amino acids. The CDR3 loop reads CASSFVRDNSGETQYF. In DNA, the CDR3 is TGTGCCAGCAGCTTCGTTCGGGACAATAGTGGTGAGACCCAGTACTTC.

This clonotype was seen a few times. This chain joins TRBV6-1 and TRBJ2-5; D uncertain. The better agreement between TRBJ2-7 and the DNA end casts doubt on the J call. The CDR3 length is 16 residues. In germline, CDR1 is MNHNS, CDR2 SASEGT. CDR3 sequence reads: CASKKSLLDQNYEQYF. CDR3 bases: TGTGCCAGCAAAAAATCCCTCCTGGACCAGAACTACGAGCAGTACTTC.

This clonotype was seen a handful of times. The chain combines TRBV4-2 with TRBJ2-2, with TRBD2 matching 7 bases. The length of the CDR3 is 18 residues. Trimming at V came to 4 bases and at J to 3 bases, leaving 14 bases not matched to a gene. Germline V CDR1 and CDR2: LGHNA, YNFKEQ. The DNA for the CDR3 is TGTGCCAGCAGCCCCTTTAACATTGCTAGCGGATACACCGGGGAGCTGTTTTTT. This sequence encodes CASSPFNIASGYTGELFF.

This clonotype was observed a handful of times. The J gene is TRBJ2-5, the V gene TRBV5-8, with a tentative D call TRBD2 (5 bases). The CDR3 runs to 14 residues. CDR1 SGHTS and CDR2 YDEGEE come from the germline V gene. Deletions cut 4 bases from V and 2 bases from J, with 12 bases between. CDR3 coding DNA: TGTGCCAGCAGCCCCGCGAGGGAGCAAGAGACCCAGTACTTC. This sequence encodes CASSPAREQETQYF.

The chain employs TRBV18 and TRBJ2-7, with a possible D match to TRBD2 (6 bases). The germline V and J ends were trimmed by 8 bases and 2 bases, with 19 bases remaining between them. Germline V gene data show CDR1 as KGHSH and CDR2 as LQKENI. There are 15 residues in the CDR3. CDR3 loop: CASAPGTDATYEQYF. In DNA form, the CDR3 reads TGTGCCAGCGCGCCGGGGACTGACGCAACCTACGAGCAGTACTTC.

As regards this clonotype: Its ends do not fully match the called genes, so a read error is possible. The chain uses TRBV24-1 and TRBJ2-5, with 11 bases identical to TRBD1. The CDR3 length is 16 residues. Germline CDR1 reads KGHDR; CDR2 reads SFDVKD. CDR3 in amino acids: CATSGGTGGTQETQYF. The CDR3 DNA is TGTGCTACCAGTGGAGGGACAGGGGGGACCCAAGAGACCCAGTACTTC.

The chain links TRBV3-1 to TRBJ1-3; D is ambiguous. Germline V gives CDR1 LGHDT, CDR2 YNNKEL (reference sequence). The germline V and J ends were trimmed by 4 bases and 2 bases, with 9 bases remaining between them. The CDR3 consists of 14 residues. The CDR3 sequence is CASSLWTAGNTIYF. The DNA of the CDR3 is TGTGCCAGCAGCCTATGGACGGCTGGAAACACCATATATTTT.